The present T cell receptor (beta chain) was sequenced within a study of blood T cell repertoires in COVID-19. This table comes from immunoSEQ multiplex PCR, and its TCRdb copy is limited to in-frame clones, with some not included. This table has hundreds of thousands of clones, 75% to 90% appearing once. V was shortened by 4 bases and J by 8 bases, with 12 bases between the two germline ends. CDR1 is SNHLY, CDR2 FYNNEI, per germline. The CDR3 runs to 13 residues. The sample holds one count of this clone. This clonotype was obtained from a woman aged 40 to 50 with acute COVID-19. Sequencing input: PBMCs or T cells enriched from blood (not recorded which). The V call is TRBV2, the J call TRBJ1-3, with D uncertain. CDR3 nucleotide sequence: TGTGCCAGCAGTGTTGGAACAGAATACACCATATATTTT. It specifies CASSVGTEYTIYF.